This T cell receptor (beta chain) was profiled in a study of CD8 T cells in Susac syndrome. cDNA came from approximately 0.5 to 1 ug RNA primed by random hexamers. TCRdb fed the immunoSEQ multiplex PCR reads into MiXCR, producing one record per CDR3 protein. The sample records over 80,000 distinct CDR3 sequences, 94% being singletons. CDR1 is SQVTM and CDR2 is ANQGSEA in the germline V gene. The ends were cut back, 0 bases at V and 7 bases at J, with 7 bases in the middle. This CDR3 comprises 12 residues. The V gene is TRBV29-1, the J gene TRBJ2-1; D is unclear. This TCR derives from a human donor with Susac syndrome. Sequencing input: CD8+ T cells from PBMCs. The CDR3 loop reads CSVEDLGNEQFF. As DNA, the CDR3 is TGCAGCGTTGAAGATCTAGGGAATGAGCAGTTCTTC.